Each of the 27 T cell receptor beta chains below was sequenced from the same sample in a study of shared clonotypes between healthy human individuals. TCRdb's table, derived via immunoSEQ multiplex PCR, lists solely in-frame clones and lacks some. The sample comprises under 1,100,000 clones, about 80% of which are singletons, and approximately 1.3% rests with the top ten. Sequenced sample: memory CD4+ T cells sorted from blood. Subset noted: CD45RA-negative fraction. These TCRs come from a man aged 18 to 29 in good health.

This chain links TRBV4-1 with TRBJ1-1; 7 bases are shared with TRBD1. The germline V gene encodes CDR1 MGHRA and CDR2 YSYEKL. The CDR3 has 15 amino acids. The J segment lost 1 base and the V segment lost 3 bases, leaving 5 bases of the junction unmatched. The chain's CDR3 is CASSQEGQQNTEAFF. The CDR3 DNA follows: TGCGCCAGCAGCCAGGAGGGACAGCAGAACACTGAAGCTTTCTTT.

This clone was picked up a small number of times. The CDR3 coding sequence is TGTGCCAGTAGTATAGACTCTAAGGGGGCCAACGTCCTGACTTTC. It is translated as CASSIDSKGANVLTF. This sequence joins TRBV19 and TRBJ2-6; D gene ambiguous. Germline CDR1 is LNHDA and CDR2 is SQIVND (reference sequence). Trimming took 0 bases from V and 4 from J, leaving 7 bases between them. This CDR3 is built from 15 residues.

This sequence joins TRBV19 and TRBJ2-5; D may be TRBD1 (5 bases). This CDR3 region has 15 residues. V dropped 1 base and J dropped 5 bases, with 14 bases sitting between them. In germline, CDR1 is LNHDA, CDR2 SQIVND (reference sequence). In DNA form, the CDR3 reads TGTGCCAGTAGTATAGGCGGACACGGTGGGGAGACCCAGTACTTC. Translating it yields CASSIGGHGGETQYF.

This rearrangement joins TRBV9 to TRBJ1-3; 8 bases match TRBD1. The V gene end was trimmed by 5 bases and the J gene end by 7 bases; junction bases not matched to a gene: 11. Germline CDR1 reads SGDLS; CDR2 reads YYNGEE. This CDR3 is 15 amino acids long. The DNA of the CDR3 is TGTGCCAGCAGACCGAGTGACAGGGGAATCAACACCATATATTTT. Translation: CASRPSDRGINTIYF.

The J gene is TRBJ2-1, the V gene TRBV7-9; 7 positions match TRBD2. CDR1 and CDR2 from the germline V gene are SEHNR and FQNEAQ (reference sequence). J was trimmed by 8 bases and V by 2 bases; bases with no gene match: 6. The CDR3 runs 14 residues. In DNA form, the CDR3 reads TGTGCCAGCAGCTTAAAAGGGGAGGGTCATGAGCAGTTCTTC. Translating it yields CASSLKGEGHEQFF. The full variable domain, rest sourced from reference TRBV7-9 and TRBJ2-1, is DTGVSQNPRHKITKRGQNVTFRCDPISEHNRLYWYRQTLGQGPEFLTYFQNEAQLEKSRLLSDRFSAERPKGSFSTLEIQRTEQGDSAMYLCASSLKGEGHEQFFGPGTRLTVL.

The chain is built from TRBV19 and TRBJ2-1; 10 positions agree with TRBD1. J lost 4 bases, V lost 9 bases, and 12 bases had no gene match. Germline CDR1 reads LNHDA; CDR2 reads SQIVND (reference sequence). The CDR3 runs 16 residues. In nucleotides, the CDR3 is TGTGCCAGCAGTTCTCCCCGGACAGGGGGATACAATGAGCAGTTCTTC. Translation gives CASSSPRTGGYNEQFF.

This clone was detected many times. This sequence joins TRBV5-4 and TRBJ2-7; maybe TRBD1 (6 bases). V was shortened by 3 bases and J by 0 bases, with 10 bases between the two germline ends. The CDR3 has 14 residues. The germline V gene has CDR1 SGHNT and CDR2 YYREEE (reference sequence). The CDR3 DNA reads TGTGCCAGCAGCTCACAGGGAATCTCCTACGAGCAGTACTTC. Encoded protein: CASSSQGISYEQYF.

The CDR3 DNA is TGTGCCTGGGGAGTTGGGTCCGAGCAGTACTTC. It yields the protein CAWGVGSEQYF. The chain has TRBV30 and TRBJ2-7; D call uncertain. CDR1 and CDR2 from the germline V gene are GTSNPN and SVGIG (reference sequence). Deletions cut 5 bases from V and 6 bases from J, with 11 bases between. The CDR3 is 11 amino acids.

This clone was found a few times. The CDR3 region is CASSPGTQTNEKLFF. Here the CDR3 DNA reads TGTGCCAGCAGCCCCGGGACACAAACTAATGAAAAACTGTTTTTT. This sequence joins TRBV9 and TRBJ1-4; the D gene is possibly TRBD1 (6 bases). This CDR3 spans 15 amino acids. The V end was cut by 4 bases, the J end by 1 base, with 11 bases between. Germline CDR1 SGDLS, CDR2 YYNGEE.

The chain is built from TRBV6-6 and TRBJ1-6, with a tentative D call TRBD1 (6 bases). V was trimmed by 4 bases and J by 7 bases, leaving 17 bases between them. The germline gives CDR1 MNHNY, CDR2 SVGAGI (reference sequence). The length of the CDR3 is 16 residues. This chain's CDR3 is CASSSLTGKRNSPLHF. In DNA form, the CDR3 reads TGTGCCAGCAGTTCTCTGACAGGCAAGAGGAATTCACCCCTCCACTTT.

The rearrangement uses TRBV28 and TRBJ1-1; 7 bases agree with TRBD1. The junction had 10 bases not matched to a gene; V was cut back by 8 bases and J by 1 base. CDR3 size: 15 residues. Germline-derived CDR1 and CDR2 are MDHEN and SYDVKM. The CDR3 region is CASVPDRASNTEAFF. The CDR3, as DNA: TGTGCCAGCGTCCCAGACAGGGCCTCGAACACTGAAGCTTTCTTT.

This clone was seen once. The CDR3 DNA reads TGTGCCATCAGTTTGACTAGCGGGAGGGCTAACTACAATGAGCAGTTCTTC. It encodes CAISLTSGRANYNEQFF. The chain is built from TRBV10-3 and TRBJ2-1; TRBD2 matches 14 bases. Germline CDR1 is ENHRY and CDR2 is SYGVKD. Trimming at V came to 5 bases and at J to 3 bases, leaving 6 bases not matched to a gene. The length of the CDR3 is 17 residues.

The rearrangement links TRBV5-5 to TRBJ2-4; 7 bases align to TRBD1. The junction had 11 bases not matched to a gene; V was cut back by 3 bases and J by 8 bases. Germline assignment: CDR1 SGHKS and CDR2 YYEKEE (reference sequence). The CDR3 sequence is 15 residues long. CDR3 coding DNA: TGTGCCAGCAGCTCCACAGGGGCGCGAGGTGACATTCAGTACTTC. Translating it yields CASSSTGARGDIQYF.

The gene calls are TRBV5-6 and TRBJ2-7; TRBD2 aligns across 9 bases. The CDR3 covers 14 residues. Looked up from germline, CDR1 is SGHDT and CDR2 is YYEEEE. V trimming: 1 base; J trimming: 7 bases; junction bases outside the gene matches: 6. Written as DNA, the CDR3 is TGTGCCAGCAGCTTGTTAGCGGGAGCCGGGGAGCAGTACTTC. It specifies CASSLLAGAGEQYF.

As DNA, the CDR3 is TGTGCCAGCAGTACCCAGCGGGAGGGTTACGAGCAGTACTTC. Protein sequence: CASSTQREGYEQYF. V and J are TRBV27 and TRBJ2-7; 10 nucleotides line up with TRBD2. The CDR3 is made up of 14 amino acids. Germline assignment: CDR1 MNHEY and CDR2 SMNVEV (reference sequence). With 5 bases clipped from V and 4 bases from J, the junction kept 5 bases outside the gene matches.

The rearrangement joins TRBV5-4 to TRBJ2-5, with 11 bases identical to TRBD2. CDR3 length: 15 residues. J gave up 5 bases and V 4 bases, and 7 bases lay outside the gene matches. Germline assignment: CDR1 SGHNT and CDR2 YYREEE (reference sequence). CDR3 residues: CASSGWIAGGETQYF. The CDR3, as DNA: TGTGCCAGCAGCGGCTGGATAGCGGGAGGGGAGACCCAGTACTTC.

The chain is built from TRBV30 and TRBJ2-5; 7 nucleotides line up with TRBD1. CDR3 length: 15 amino acids. CDR1 is GTSNPN and CDR2 is SVGIG in the germline V gene (reference sequence). J gave up 5 bases and V 3 bases, and 12 bases lay outside the gene matches. The chain's CDR3 is CAWRGRQGSGETQYF. As DNA, the CDR3 is TGTGCCTGGAGAGGGAGACAGGGTTCGGGGGAGACCCAGTACTTC.

This clone showed up just a few times. The V gene is TRBV4-3, the J gene TRBJ1-4, with unresolved D. CDR3 length: 16 amino acids. V lost 0 bases to trimming and J lost 3 bases, with 11 bases between them. In germline, CDR1 is LGHNA, CDR2 YSLEER. The chain's CDR3 is CASSQDLRVANEKLFF. CDR3 nucleotide sequence: TGCGCCAGCAGCCAAGATCTGCGAGTAGCTAATGAAAAACTGTTTTTT.

The chain carries TRBV28 and TRBJ1-1, with D possibly being TRBD1 (5 bases). V was pared by 3 bases and J by 3 bases, with 11 bases between. Per the germline V gene, CDR1 is MDHEN and CDR2 is SYDVKM. This CDR3 is 14 amino acids long. The DNA of the CDR3 is TGTGCCAGCAGTTTGACAGCCCGGGACACTGAAGCTTTCTTT. Protein: CASSLTARDTEAFF.

The rearrangement joins TRBV6-5 to TRBJ2-2; the match to TRBD1 covers 8 bases. Per the germline V gene, CDR1 is MNHEY and CDR2 is SVGAGI. This CDR3 spans 16 amino acids. V lost 3 bases to trimming and J lost 8 bases; unmatched junction nucleotides: 11. The CDR3 reads CASSYKRQGAMGELFF. The DNA for the CDR3 is TGTGCCAGCAGTTATAAAAGGCAGGGGGCGATGGGGGAGCTGTTTTTT.

The chain employs TRBV6-1 and TRBJ1-2; the match to TRBD1 covers 10 bases. V shed 7 bases, J shed 7 bases, and the junction held 9 bases outside the gene matches. The V gene's germline CDR1 is MNHNS and CDR2 SASEGT. The CDR3 spans 14 residues. The CDR3 loop is CASTSTGGAFGYTF. The CDR3 DNA follows: TGTGCCAGCACCTCGACAGGGGGCGCCTTTGGCTACACCTTC.

The count of this clone is one. The chain recombines TRBV19 with TRBJ2-3, with D perhaps matching TRBD1 (6 bases). Germline values: CDR1 LNHDA, CDR2 SQIVND (reference sequence). V was cut by 8 bases and J by 7 bases, with 19 bases left in between. The CDR3 is made up of 14 amino acids. The CDR3 DNA is TGTGCCAGTTCTCCGGGACAAAAAGGGTATACGCAGTATTTT. Encoded protein: CASSPGQKGYTQYF.

The V and J genes are TRBV10-3 and TRBJ1-1; D ambiguous. Per germline, CDR1 ENHRY and CDR2 SYGVKD. V lost 4 bases and J 6 bases, leaving 15 bases between the germline ends. The CDR3 is 14 amino acids. The CDR3 nucleotides read TGTGCCATCAGTGGCGACTCCGGTGGAGCTGAAGCTTTCTTT. It encodes CAISGDSGGAEAFF.

This sequence joins TRBV10-3 and TRBJ2-5; the D call may be TRBD1 or TRBD2 (6 bases each). The V end lost 0 bases, the J end lost 6 bases, and 11 bases lay between the germline ends. The CDR3 consists of 14 residues. CDR1 and CDR2 (germline): ENHRY, SYGVKD. The CDR3 region has the DNA TGTGCCATCAGTGAGTCCACAGGGAGGCAGACCCAGTACTTC. Its translation is CAISESTGRQTQYF.

The rearrangement joins TRBV19 to TRBJ1-2, with 8 bases that match TRBD1. The V gene end was trimmed by 6 bases and the J gene end by 6 bases; junction bases not matched to a gene: 9. CDR1 is LNHDA and CDR2 is SQIVND in the germline V gene (reference sequence). This CDR3 spans 14 amino acids. CDR3 loop: CASRISDRADGYTF. The CDR3 nucleotides read TGTGCCAGTAGGATTTCGGACAGGGCCGATGGCTACACCTTC.

This clone was recorded a few times. The chain carries TRBV2 and TRBJ2-1; D not resolved. Trimming stripped 7 bases from V and 11 bases from J, with 18 bases between. Looked up from germline, CDR1 is SNHLY and CDR2 is FYNNEI. The CDR3 length is 13 residues. CDR3 protein: CASTKDGTPKQFF. The CDR3 coding sequence is TGTGCCAGCACCAAGGACGGAACGCCCAAGCAGTTCTTC.

This chain links TRBV19 with TRBJ2-3; D is unclear. CDR1 is LNHDA and CDR2 is SQIVND in the germline V gene (reference sequence). Trimming took 3 bases from V and 3 from J, leaving 7 bases between them. The CDR3 is 13 residues long. CDR3 in amino acids: CASSMGWTDTQYF. CDR3 sequence (DNA): TGTGCCAGTAGTATGGGGTGGACAGATACGCAGTATTTT.